Below are 19 T cell receptor beta chains sequenced from a single sample in a study of neoadjuvant anti-PD-1 for oral cavity cancer. Time point denoted: after neoadjuvant nivolumab, at surgical resection. Libraries were prepared by immunoSEQ multiplex PCR; TCRdb keeps only in-frame clonotypes and omits some of them. The repertoire holds approximately 45,000 clones, with 77% as singletons. The sample here was PBMCs, taken after nivolumab (anti-PD-1) treatment. These receptors all stem from a person aged 35-80 years with oral cavity squamous cell carcinoma.

This clone showed up just once. This sequence joins TRBV5-4 and TRBJ1-2, with no clear D. Germline values: CDR1 SGHNT, CDR2 YYREEE (reference sequence). CDR3 size: 13 residues. Trimming pared 0 bases from V and 4 bases from J, leaving 7 bases between. CDR3 in amino acids: CASSLGPGYGYTF. The CDR3 DNA is TGTGCCAGCAGCTTGGGACCAGGCTATGGCTACACCTTC.

In DNA form, the CDR3 reads TGTGCCAGCAGCTCAAGGGGACAGTCGACCCTTATACATGAAAAACTGTTTTTT. This encodes CASSSRGQSTLIHEKLFF. V and J are TRBV7-9 and TRBJ1-4; 7 nucleotides agree with TRBD1. J lost 6 bases, V lost 4 bases, and 17 bases had no gene match. The CDR3 totals 18 residues. Germline V gene lookup returns CDR1 SEHNR and CDR2 FQNEAQ (reference sequence).

This clone was counted only a few times. The genes are TRBV27 and TRBJ2-2; 11 nucleotides line up with TRBD1. V lost 5 bases and J lost 7; bases outside the gene matches: 9. Germline V gene lookup returns CDR1 MNHEY and CDR2 SMNVEV (reference sequence). CDR3 size: 16 residues. The DNA of the CDR3 is TGTGCCAGCAGTCCGAGGGGACAGGGGGTCGGCGGGGAGCTGTTTTTT. Translating it yields CASSPRGQGVGGELFF.

V gene TRBV2 combines with J gene TRBJ2-3; 12 positions agree with TRBD2. Germline V gene sequence: CDR1 SNHLY, CDR2 FYNNEI. V lost 4 bases, J lost 2 bases, and 4 bases stayed unmatched. The CDR3 sequence is 16 residues long. CDR3 region: CASSGSSGGVTDTQYF. Written as DNA, the CDR3 is TGTGCCAGCAGTGGCTCTAGCGGGGGGGTCACAGATACGCAGTATTTT.

V usage is TRBV4-1 and J usage is TRBJ1-5; no clear D. Trimming cost V 0 bases and J 0 bases, with 9 bases left between them. The CDR3 is made up of 16 amino acids. Germline CDR1 is MGHRA and CDR2 is YSYEKL. The CDR3 coding sequence is TGCGCCAGCAGCCAAGATCCCGGTAATAGCAATCAGCCCCAGCATTTT. Residues: CASSQDPGNSNQPQHF.

Only a few counts were recorded for this clone. This sequence joins TRBV23-1 and TRBJ1-6, with 7 bases matching TRBD1. TRBV23-1 is reported as an ORF; its role is uncertain. The CDR3 is made up of 12 amino acids. After removal of 11 bases from V and 8 bases from J, the junction contained 6 bases not matched to a gene. The CDR3 sequence: CADRQGYSPLHF. CDR3 coding DNA: TGCGCCGATAGACAGGGCTATTCACCCCTCCACTTT.

CDR3 loop: CASSLEGANSPLHF. CDR3 coding DNA: TGTGCCAGCAGCTTAGAGGGGGCAAATTCACCCCTCCACTTT. The chain employs TRBV11-2 and TRBJ1-6, with a possible D match to TRBD1 (6 bases). Trimming pared 0 bases from V and 7 bases from J, leaving 7 bases between. This CDR3 is 14 amino acids long. The germline V gene encodes CDR1 SGHAT and CDR2 FQNNGV.

V is TRBV5-1 and J is TRBJ2-3; 10 bases are a match to TRBD2. Germline lookup yields CDR1 SGHRS and CDR2 YFSETQ. With 2 bases clipped from V and 0 bases from J, the junction kept 3 bases outside the gene matches. The CDR3 length is 16 residues. The DNA of the CDR3 is TGCGCCAGCAGCTTTTTAGCGGGGGGAAGCACAGATACGCAGTATTTT. It codes for CASSFLAGGSTDTQYF.

This chain uses TRBV6-1 with TRBJ1-4, with D possibly matching TRBD1 (5 bases). V dropped 2 bases and J dropped 8 bases, with 18 bases sitting between them. The V gene's germline CDR1 is MNHNS and CDR2 SASEGT. This CDR3 has 16 residues. CDR3 bases: TGTGCCAGCAGTGAATGGTATGATGGGGGAGGCGAAAAACTGTTTTTT. This sequence encodes CASSEWYDGGGEKLFF.

The chain combines TRBV6-6 with TRBJ2-5, with D hard to call. Germline V CDR1 and CDR2: MNHNY, SVGAGI (reference sequence). This CDR3 has 12 amino acids. Trimming cost V 2 bases and J 5 bases, with 6 bases left between them. Written as DNA, the CDR3 is TGTGCCAGCAGTTACGGCCGGGAGACCCAGTACTTC. Amino acids: CASSYGRETQYF.

This chain links TRBV6-4 with TRBJ1-3, with D perhaps matching TRBD1 (5 bases). CDR1 and CDR2 from the germline V gene are MRHNA and SNTAGT. Trimming took off 2 bases at V and 5 bases at J, with 13 bases between the two ends. The CDR3 consists of 15 residues. CDR3 nucleotides: TGTGCCAGCAGTGACGTCGACAGTTTTAGAAACACCATATATTTT. Residues: CASSDVDSFRNTIYF.

V usage is TRBV4-1 and J usage is TRBJ2-2, with TRBD2 identical over 8 bases. V gave up 0 bases and J gave up 2 bases; unmatched junction bases: 5. The germline V gene has CDR1 MGHRA and CDR2 YSYEKL. CDR3 length equals 17 residues. The CDR3 reads CASSQDTAGANTGELFF. The CDR3 coding sequence is TGCGCCAGCAGCCAAGATACAGCGGGGGCCAACACCGGGGAGCTGTTTTTT.

V gene TRBV7-9 combines with J gene TRBJ1-1; 7 bases align to TRBD1. The CDR3 sequence is 12 residues long. The ends lost 4 bases at V and 7 bases at J; junction bases unmatched: 3. CDR1 and CDR2 (germline): SEHNR, FQNEAQ (reference sequence). This CDR3 is CASSWGTVEAFF. The CDR3 nucleotides read TGTGCCAGCAGCTGGGGGACAGTTGAAGCTTTCTTT.

The count of this clone is one. Written as DNA, the CDR3 is TGTGCCAGCGTCTCGGGGACAGCGAATTCACCCCTCCACTTT. Translating gives CASVSGTANSPLHF. The genes are TRBV19 and TRBJ1-6; 7 nucleotides agree with TRBD1. This CDR3 has 14 amino acids. Germline CDR1 LNHDA, CDR2 SQIVND (reference sequence). Trimming at V came to 9 bases and at J to 7 bases, leaving 9 bases not matched to a gene.

The chain carries TRBV7-9 and TRBJ2-7; D may be TRBD1 (5 bases). This CDR3 region has 13 residues. Germline values: CDR1 SEHNR, CDR2 FQNEAQ (reference sequence). Trimming stripped 1 base from V and 3 bases from J, with 7 bases between. The CDR3 DNA is TGTGCCAGCAGCTTAGGACAGAACTACGAGCAGTACTTC. Translating gives CASSLGQNYEQYF. Full variable domain (rest looked up from reference TRBV7-9 and TRBJ2-7): DTGVSQNPRHKITKRGQNVTFRCDPISEHNRLYWYRQTLGQGPEFLTYFQNEAQLEKSRLLSDRFSAERPKGSFSTLEIQRTEQGDSAMYLCASSLGQNYEQYFGPGTRLTVT.

This chain links TRBV29-1 with TRBJ2-7; either TRBD1 or TRBD2 may fit D (5 bases each). From germline, CDR1 is SQVTM and CDR2 ANQGSEA. The CDR3 runs 15 residues. V was shortened by 3 bases and J by 0 bases, with 15 bases between the two germline ends. CDR3 loop: CSVDGHGADSYEQYF. CDR3 in DNA: TGCAGCGTTGACGGCCACGGGGCAGACTCCTACGAGCAGTACTTC.

The chain couples TRBV10-2 to TRBJ2-7; 8 nucleotides agree with TRBD2. The CDR3 runs 15 residues. CDR1 and CDR2 (germline): WSHSY, SAAADI. V lost 8 bases to trimming and J lost 4 bases; unmatched junction nucleotides: 13. The CDR3 nucleotides read TGCGCCAGCCGGCCGGGACTAGACAATGTTTACGAGCAGTACTTC. Amino acids: CASRPGLDNVYEQYF.

This chain links TRBV19 with TRBJ1-2, with 9 bases fitting TRBD1. V was clipped by 2 bases and J by 4 bases; unmatched bases: 8. This CDR3 region has 16 residues. CDR1 is LNHDA and CDR2 is SQIVND in the germline V gene (reference sequence). The CDR3 DNA follows: TGTGCCAGTAGTATAACGGGACAGGGTTTTTTCTATGGCTACACCTTC. It codes for CASSITGQGFFYGYTF.

V and J are TRBV27 and TRBJ1-1; D remains unclear. Between the trimmed V and J ends, which lost 3 bases and 2 bases, there was a span of 10 bases. This CDR3 has 14 residues. In germline, CDR1 is MNHEY, CDR2 SMNVEV (reference sequence). The CDR3 is CASSLQAANTEAFF. CDR3 nucleotide sequence: TGTGCCAGCAGTTTGCAGGCGGCTAACACTGAAGCTTTCTTT.